The 15 T cell receptor beta chains reported below all come from one sample, sequenced in a study of blood T cell repertoires in COVID-19 (TCRdb year 2020). Libraries were constructed by the immunoSEQ multiplex PCR assay. TCRdb carries this immuneACCESS record with in-frame sequences only. Its versions omit some clonotypes, under half of them owing to an unresolved V gene in the studies checked, with the rest unexplained. The sample table shows 200,000 to 250,000 clones, and approximately 90% are seen once. The ten most abundant clones make up 0.65% to 0.85% of the sample. Sequenced material: peripheral blood. The receptor set was obtained from a man aged 60 to 69 with COVID-19, enrolled during active disease.

The rearrangement joins TRBV11-2 to TRBJ2-1; D is unresolved. Per germline, CDR1 SGHAT and CDR2 FQNNGV. CDR3 length: 15 amino acids. With 5 bases removed from V and 0 bases from J, the gap between germline ends came to 11 bases. This CDR3 reads CASSGQKSSYNEQFF. For the CDR3, the DNA is TGTGCCAGCAGCGGCCAGAAAAGCTCCTACAATGAGCAGTTCTTC.

The V call is TRBV12-3 or TRBV12-4, the J call TRBJ1-5, with no clear D. V lost 5 bases, J lost 9 bases, and 14 bases lay in between. The CDR3 covers 13 residues. CDR3 coding DNA: TGTGCCAGCAGTACCAGGTCCGATTCGCCCCAGCATTTT. Residues: CASSTRSDSPQHF.

The V call is TRBV5-1, the J call TRBJ2-1; 8 nucleotides agree with TRBD2. The CDR3 consists of 15 residues. Trimming cost V 0 bases and J 8 bases; bases outside gene matches: 7. Per the germline V gene, CDR1 is SGHRS and CDR2 is YFSETQ. The CDR3 spells CASSLARGGSDEQFF. CDR3 bases: TGCGCCAGCAGCTTGGCCCGCGGGGGGTCGGATGAGCAGTTCTTC.

The genes are TRBV3-1 (or the pseudogene TRBV3-2) and TRBJ1-3; no firm D call. V gave up 3 bases and J gave up 4 bases, with 16 bases separating them. The germline V gene encodes CDR1 LGHDT and CDR2 YNNKEL (reference sequence). The CDR3 totals 16 residues. CDR3 bases: TGTGCCAGCAGCCACGGCGGGTTCATAGAGGGAAACACCATATATTTT. It translates to CASSHGGFIEGNTIYF.

The chain links TRBV7-6 to TRBJ2-5; TRBD1 matches 7 bases. Germline V CDR1 and CDR2: SGHVS, FNYEAQ. V trimming: 8 bases; J trimming: 1 base; junction bases outside the gene matches: 7. The CDR3 covers 14 residues. The CDR3 protein is CASGEGTVQETQYF. Written as DNA, the CDR3 is TGTGCCAGCGGAGAAGGGACAGTCCAAGAGACCCAGTACTTC.

The chain recombines TRBV9 with TRBJ2-3; 12 positions agree with TRBD1. The V segment lost 4 bases and the J segment 5 bases; nucleotides outside the gene matches: 5. Germline loops: CDR1 SGDLS, CDR2 YYNGEE. The CDR3 is made up of 15 amino acids. The DNA for the CDR3 is TGTGCCAGCAGCCGCGGGACAGGGGGCGGAGATACGCAGTATTTT. It encodes CASSRGTGGGDTQYF. The variable domain in full, completed from reference TRBV9 and TRBJ2-3, reads DSGVTQTPKHLITATGQRVTLRCSPRSGDLSVYWYQQSLDQGLQFLIQYYNGEERAKGNILERFSAQQFPDLHSELNLSSLELGDSALYFCASSRGTGGGDTQYFGPGTRLTVL.

The chain recombines TRBV28 with TRBJ1-5; 7 bases map to TRBD1. Germline loops: CDR1 MDHEN, CDR2 SYDVKM. V was clipped by 5 bases and J by 1 base; unmatched bases: 11. CDR3 length: 17 amino acids. CDR3 coding DNA: TGTGCCAGCAGTCTTAATCAAAAGGGGGCGAGCAATCAGCCCCAGCATTTT. It specifies CASSLNQKGASNQPQHF.

The chain is built from TRBV27 and TRBJ2-3, with 7 bases lining up with TRBD2. V shed 5 bases and J 2 bases; nucleotides not matched to a gene: 7. Germline loops: CDR1 MNHEY, CDR2 SMNVEV (reference sequence). The CDR3 is made up of 15 amino acids. CDR3: CASSTLAANTDTQYF. CDR3 nucleotide sequence: TGTGCCAGCAGTACCCTAGCGGCGAACACAGATACGCAGTATTTT.

The DNA of the CDR3 is TGTGCCAGCAGTTGGAGAAGGGGAACTAATGAAAAACTGTTTTTT. The encoded protein is CASSWRRGTNEKLFF. This chain joins TRBV27 and TRBJ1-4; D may be TRBD1 (5 bases). Trimming removed 4 bases at V and 1 base at J, with 10 bases between. The CDR3 runs 15 residues. Germline CDR1 reads MNHEY; CDR2 reads SMNVEV (reference sequence).

This clone was picked up one time. The V and J genes are TRBV19 and TRBJ2-3, with TRBD2 identical over 13 bases. The CDR3 has 19 amino acids. The V and J ends lost 1 base and 0 bases, in that order; junction bases with no gene match: 7. CDR1 LNHDA and CDR2 SQIVND come from the germline V gene (reference sequence). CDR3: CASSIGLAGGSSSTDTQYF. The CDR3 nucleotides read TGTGCCAGTAGTATAGGACTAGCGGGAGGATCCTCTAGCACAGATACGCAGTATTTT.

The chain is built from TRBV6-5 and TRBJ2-1, with a tentative D call TRBD2 (6 bases). Looked up from germline, CDR1 is MNHEY and CDR2 is SVGAGI. The CDR3 totals 15 residues. Trimming stripped 6 bases from V and 2 bases from J, with 14 bases between. DNA of the CDR3: TGTGCCAGCAGATCTACGGGAGCTGCCTACAATGAGCAGTTCTTC. Translating it yields CASRSTGAAYNEQFF.

The genes are TRBV10-1 and TRBJ2-5, with D possibly TRBD1 on 5 matching bases. The CDR3 has 18 amino acids. The germline gives CDR1 WNHNN, CDR2 SYGVQD (reference sequence). The V end lost 3 bases, the J end lost 2 bases, and 22 bases lay between the germline ends. In nucleotides, the CDR3 is TGCGCCAGCAGTGAAGGTTTAGGCCGGACACAGCATCAAGAGACCCAGTACTTC. Translation: CASSEGLGRTQHQETQYF.

The chain links TRBV30 to TRBJ1-2; D gene ambiguous. The CDR3 is made up of 16 amino acids. The ends were cut back, 2 bases at V and 7 bases at J, with 23 bases in the middle. Germline V CDR1 and CDR2: GTSNPN, SVGIG (reference sequence). CDR3 DNA: TGTGCCTGGAGTCGACTTTATTCGGCTCTTCTGTCTGGCTACACCTTC. Its protein product is CAWSRLYSALLSGYTF.

The CDR3 loop reads CASSLYPPNRGQPQHF. CDR3 nucleotide sequence: TGTGCCAGCAGTTTATATCCGCCGAACAGGGGACAGCCCCAGCATTTT. The V call is TRBV27, the J call TRBJ1-5, with 7 bases matching TRBD1. The V gene end was trimmed by 1 base and the J gene end by 7 bases; junction bases not matched to a gene: 10. Germline V CDR1 and CDR2: MNHEY, SMNVEV (reference sequence). The CDR3 contains 16 residues.

The V call is TRBV5-1, the J call TRBJ2-3, with D possibly being TRBD1 (6 bases). V was cut by 4 bases and J by 0 bases, with 15 bases left in between. Germline V gene sequence: CDR1 SGHRS, CDR2 YFSETQ. The CDR3 totals 16 residues. CDR3 sequence (DNA): TGCGCCAGCAGCCCAGTTGGGCAGGGGAGCACAGATACGCAGTATTTT. It translates to CASSPVGQGSTDTQYF.